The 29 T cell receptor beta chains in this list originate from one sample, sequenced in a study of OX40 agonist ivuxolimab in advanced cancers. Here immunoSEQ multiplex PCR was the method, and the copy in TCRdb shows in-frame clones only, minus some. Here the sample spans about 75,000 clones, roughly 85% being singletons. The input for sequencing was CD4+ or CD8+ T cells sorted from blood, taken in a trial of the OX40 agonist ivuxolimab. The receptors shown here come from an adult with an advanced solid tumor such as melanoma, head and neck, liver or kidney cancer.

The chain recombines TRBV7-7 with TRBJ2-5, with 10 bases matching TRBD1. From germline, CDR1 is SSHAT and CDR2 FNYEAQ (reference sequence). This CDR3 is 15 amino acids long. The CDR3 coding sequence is TGTGCTAGCGGCCCCGGGACAGGGGTCGGGGAGACCCAGTACTTC. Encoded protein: CASGPGTGVGETQYF.

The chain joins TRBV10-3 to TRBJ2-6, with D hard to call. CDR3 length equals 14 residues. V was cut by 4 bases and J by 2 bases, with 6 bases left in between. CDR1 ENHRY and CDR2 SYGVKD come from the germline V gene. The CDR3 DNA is TGTGCCATCAGTGGTGCAGCTGGGGCCAACGTCCTGACTTTC. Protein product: CAISGAAGANVLTF.

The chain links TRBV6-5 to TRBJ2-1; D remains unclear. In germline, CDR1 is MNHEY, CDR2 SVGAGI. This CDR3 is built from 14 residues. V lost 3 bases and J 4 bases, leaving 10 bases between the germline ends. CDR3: CASSYLGGYNEQFF. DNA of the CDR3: TGTGCCAGCAGTTATTTGGGCGGTTACAATGAGCAGTTCTTC.

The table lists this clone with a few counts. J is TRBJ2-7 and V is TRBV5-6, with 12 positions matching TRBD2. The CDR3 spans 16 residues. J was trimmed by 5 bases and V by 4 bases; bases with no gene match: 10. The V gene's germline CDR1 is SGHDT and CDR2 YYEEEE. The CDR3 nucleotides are TGTGCCAGCAGCCGACAAGGACTAGCGGGATCCCACGAGCAGTACTTC. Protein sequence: CASSRQGLAGSHEQYF.

In DNA form, the CDR3 reads TGTGCCAGTAGTATCGGACTCGCACCCACCTACGAGCAGTACTTC. It translates to CASSIGLAPTYEQYF. This sequence joins TRBV19 and TRBJ2-7; D perhaps matches TRBD2 (5 bases). Germline CDR1 is LNHDA and CDR2 is SQIVND (reference sequence). The CDR3 has 15 residues. V was trimmed by 3 bases and J by 2 bases, leaving 14 bases between them.

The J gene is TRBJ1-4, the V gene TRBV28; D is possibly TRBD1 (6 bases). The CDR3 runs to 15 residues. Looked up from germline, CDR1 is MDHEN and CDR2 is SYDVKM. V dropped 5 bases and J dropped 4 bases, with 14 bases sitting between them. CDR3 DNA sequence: TGTGCCAGCAGTGGCCGACAGGATTTTAATGAAAAACTGTTTTTT. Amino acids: CASSGRQDFNEKLFF.

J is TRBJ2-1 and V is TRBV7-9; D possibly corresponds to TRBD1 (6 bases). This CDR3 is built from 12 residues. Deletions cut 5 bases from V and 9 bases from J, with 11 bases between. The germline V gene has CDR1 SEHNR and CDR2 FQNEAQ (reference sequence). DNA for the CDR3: TGTGCCAGCAGCGAACGGGACATTGAGCAGTTCTTC. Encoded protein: CASSERDIEQFF.

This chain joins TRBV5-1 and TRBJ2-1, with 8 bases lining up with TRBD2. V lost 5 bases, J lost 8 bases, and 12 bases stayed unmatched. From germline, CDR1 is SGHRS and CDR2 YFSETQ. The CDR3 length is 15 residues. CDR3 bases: TGCGCCAGCAGTGCCTTAGGGACTAGGATAGATGAGCAGTTCTTC. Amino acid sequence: CASSALGTRIDEQFF.

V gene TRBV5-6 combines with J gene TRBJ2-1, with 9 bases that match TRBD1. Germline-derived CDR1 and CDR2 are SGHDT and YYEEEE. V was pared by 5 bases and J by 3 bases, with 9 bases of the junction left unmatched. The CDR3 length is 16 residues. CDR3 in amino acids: CASSNTGGYLYNEQFF. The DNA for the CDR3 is TGTGCCAGCAGTAATACAGGGGGCTACCTCTACAATGAGCAGTTCTTC.

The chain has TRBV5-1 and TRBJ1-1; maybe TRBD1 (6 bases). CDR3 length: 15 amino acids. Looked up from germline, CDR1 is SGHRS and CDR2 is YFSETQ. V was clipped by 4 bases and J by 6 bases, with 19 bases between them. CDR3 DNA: TGCGCCAGCAGCCCGGGTGGGGGGCCTCGAGCTGAAGCTTTCTTT. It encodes CASSPGGGPRAEAFF.

The CDR3 is CASSDQGLGESPLHF. CDR3 bases: TGTGCCAGCAGTGATCAGGGGCTGGGGGAGTCACCCCTCCACTTT. The chain recombines TRBV2 with TRBJ1-6; a possible D gene is TRBD1 (6 bases). Per germline, CDR1 SNHLY and CDR2 FYNNEI. Trimming cost V 3 bases and J 10 bases, with 16 bases left between them. CDR3 length: 15 residues.

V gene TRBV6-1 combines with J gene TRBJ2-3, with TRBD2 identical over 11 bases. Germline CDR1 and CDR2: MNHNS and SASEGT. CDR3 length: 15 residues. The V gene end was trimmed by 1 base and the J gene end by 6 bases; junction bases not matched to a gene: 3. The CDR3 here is CASSEVAGGSDTQYF. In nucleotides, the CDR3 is TGTGCCAGCAGTGAAGTAGCGGGAGGGTCGGATACGCAGTATTTT.

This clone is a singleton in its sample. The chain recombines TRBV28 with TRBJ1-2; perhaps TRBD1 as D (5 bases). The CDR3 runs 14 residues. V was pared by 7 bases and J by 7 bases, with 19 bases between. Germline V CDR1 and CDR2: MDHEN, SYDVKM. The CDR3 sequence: CASISGGGSSGYTF. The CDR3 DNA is TGTGCCAGCATCTCCGGGGGGGGGTCGAGTGGCTACACCTTC.

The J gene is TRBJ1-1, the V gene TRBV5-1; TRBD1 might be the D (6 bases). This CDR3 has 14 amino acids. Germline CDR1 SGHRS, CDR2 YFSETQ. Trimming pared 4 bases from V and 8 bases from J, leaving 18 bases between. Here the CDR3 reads CASSPEQGPEEAFF. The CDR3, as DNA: TGCGCCAGCAGCCCTGAACAGGGCCCCGAGGAAGCTTTCTTT.

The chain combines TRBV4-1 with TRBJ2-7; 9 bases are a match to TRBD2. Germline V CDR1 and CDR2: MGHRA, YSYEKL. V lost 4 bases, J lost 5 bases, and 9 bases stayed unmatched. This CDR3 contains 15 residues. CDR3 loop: CASSRHLAGVNEQYF. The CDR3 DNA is TGCGCCAGCAGCCGGCACTTAGCGGGAGTCAACGAGCAGTACTTC.

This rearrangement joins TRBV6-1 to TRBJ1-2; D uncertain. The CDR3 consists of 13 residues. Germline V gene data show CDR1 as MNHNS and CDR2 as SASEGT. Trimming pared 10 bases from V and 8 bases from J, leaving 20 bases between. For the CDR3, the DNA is TGTGCCACTCTCATCGTCCCCGGCGGGGGCTACACCTTC. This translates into CATLIVPGGGYTF.

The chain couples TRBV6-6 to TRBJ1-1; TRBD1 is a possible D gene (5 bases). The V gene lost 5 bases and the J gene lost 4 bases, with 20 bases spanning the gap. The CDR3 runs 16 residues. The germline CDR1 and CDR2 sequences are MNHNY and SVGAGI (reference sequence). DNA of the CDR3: TGTGCCAGCAGTCAGGAACTCTCGGGACCGAGCACTGAAGCTTTCTTT. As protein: CASSQELSGPSTEAFF.

This chain's CDR3 is CSVGRQIETQYF. DNA of the CDR3: TGCAGCGTTGGCCGACAGATAGAGACCCAGTACTTC. V is TRBV29-1 and J is TRBJ2-5, with a weak D call TRBD1 (5 bases). Between the trimmed V and J ends, which lost 4 bases and 4 bases, there was a span of 10 bases. The CDR3 is 12 amino acids. The V gene's germline CDR1 is SQVTM and CDR2 ANQGSEA.

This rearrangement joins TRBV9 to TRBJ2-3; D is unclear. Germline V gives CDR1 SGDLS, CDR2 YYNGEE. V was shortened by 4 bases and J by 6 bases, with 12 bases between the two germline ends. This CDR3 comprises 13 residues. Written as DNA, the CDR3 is TGTGCCAGCAGCCTTCCCTCTGGGGATACGCAGTATTTT. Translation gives CASSLPSGDTQYF. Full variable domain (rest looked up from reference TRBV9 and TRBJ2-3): DSGVTQTPKHLITATGQRVTLRCSPRSGDLSVYWYQQSLDQGLQFLIQYYNGEERAKGNILERFSAQQFPDLHSELNLSSLELGDSALYFCASSLPSGDTQYFGPGTRLTVL.

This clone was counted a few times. CDR3 nucleotides: TGTGCCAGCAGCCTAGAACAGGGGTCAGGCTACACCTTC. Translated: CASSLEQGSGYTF. The chain combines TRBV7-9 with TRBJ1-2; 7 bases map to TRBD1. The ends lost 5 bases at V and 8 bases at J; junction bases unmatched: 8. Per the germline V gene, CDR1 is SEHNR and CDR2 is FQNEAQ (reference sequence). This CDR3 has 13 amino acids.

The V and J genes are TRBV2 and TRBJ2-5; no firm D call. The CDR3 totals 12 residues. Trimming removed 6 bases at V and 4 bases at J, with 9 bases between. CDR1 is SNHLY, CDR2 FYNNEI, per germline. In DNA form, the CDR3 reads TGTGCCAGCAGGCGACTGACAGAGACCCAGTACTTC. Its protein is CASRRLTETQYF. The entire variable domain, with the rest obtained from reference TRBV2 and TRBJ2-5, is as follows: EPEVTQTPSHQVTQMGQEVILRCVPISNHLYFYWYRQILGQKVEFLVSFYNNEISEKSEIFDDQFSVERPDGSNFTLKIRSTKLEDSAMYFCASRRLTETQYFGPGTRLLVL.

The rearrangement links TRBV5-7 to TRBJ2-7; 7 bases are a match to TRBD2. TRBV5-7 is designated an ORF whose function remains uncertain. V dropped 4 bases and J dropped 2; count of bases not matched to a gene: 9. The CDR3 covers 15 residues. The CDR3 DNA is TGTGCCAGCAGCGACTCAGCGGGACCGACCTACGAGCAGTACTTC. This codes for CASSDSAGPTYEQYF.

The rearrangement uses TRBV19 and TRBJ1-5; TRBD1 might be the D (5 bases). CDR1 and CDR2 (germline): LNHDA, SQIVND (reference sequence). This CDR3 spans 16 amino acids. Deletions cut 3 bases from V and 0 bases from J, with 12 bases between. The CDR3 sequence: CASSIFQGYSNQPQHF. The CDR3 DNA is TGTGCCAGTAGTATCTTCCAGGGTTATAGCAATCAGCCCCAGCATTTT.

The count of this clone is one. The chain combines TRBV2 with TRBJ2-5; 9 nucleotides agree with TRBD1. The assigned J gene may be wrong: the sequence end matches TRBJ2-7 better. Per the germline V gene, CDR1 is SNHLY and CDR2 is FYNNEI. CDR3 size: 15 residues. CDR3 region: CASRRGTGIGYEQYF. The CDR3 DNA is TGTGCCAGCAGGAGAGGGACAGGGATAGGTTACGAGCAGTACTTC.

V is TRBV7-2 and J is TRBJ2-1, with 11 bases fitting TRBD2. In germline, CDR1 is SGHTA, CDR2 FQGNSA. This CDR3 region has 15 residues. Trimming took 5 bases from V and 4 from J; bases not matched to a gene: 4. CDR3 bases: TGTGCCAGCAGCAGAACTAGCGGGAGTTACAATGAGCAGTTCTTC. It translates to CASSRTSGSYNEQFF.

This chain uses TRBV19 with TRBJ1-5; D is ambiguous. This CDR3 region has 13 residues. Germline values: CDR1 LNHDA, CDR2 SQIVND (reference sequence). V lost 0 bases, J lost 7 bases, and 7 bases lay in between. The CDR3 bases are TGTGCCAGTAGTATAGATCGTCTCCAGCCCCAGCATTTT. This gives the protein CASSIDRLQPQHF.

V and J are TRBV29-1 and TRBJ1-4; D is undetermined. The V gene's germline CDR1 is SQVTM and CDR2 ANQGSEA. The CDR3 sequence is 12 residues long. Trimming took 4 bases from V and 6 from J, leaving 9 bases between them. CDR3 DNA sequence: TGCAGCGTTGGAGTCGGGTATGAAAAACTGTTTTTT. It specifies CSVGVGYEKLFF.

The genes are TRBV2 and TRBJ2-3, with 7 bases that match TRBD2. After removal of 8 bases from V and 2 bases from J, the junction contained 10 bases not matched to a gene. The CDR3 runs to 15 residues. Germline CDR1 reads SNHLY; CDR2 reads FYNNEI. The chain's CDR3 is CASVRGVGITDTQYF. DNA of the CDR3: TGTGCCAGCGTCCGGGGGGTGGGGATCACAGATACGCAGTATTTT.

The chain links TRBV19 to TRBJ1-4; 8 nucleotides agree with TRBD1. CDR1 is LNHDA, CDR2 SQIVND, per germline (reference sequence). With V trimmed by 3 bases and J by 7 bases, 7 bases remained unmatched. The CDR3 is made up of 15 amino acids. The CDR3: CASSMGRGRAEKLFF. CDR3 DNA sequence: TGTGCCAGTAGTATGGGCAGGGGGCGCGCTGAAAAACTGTTTTTT.